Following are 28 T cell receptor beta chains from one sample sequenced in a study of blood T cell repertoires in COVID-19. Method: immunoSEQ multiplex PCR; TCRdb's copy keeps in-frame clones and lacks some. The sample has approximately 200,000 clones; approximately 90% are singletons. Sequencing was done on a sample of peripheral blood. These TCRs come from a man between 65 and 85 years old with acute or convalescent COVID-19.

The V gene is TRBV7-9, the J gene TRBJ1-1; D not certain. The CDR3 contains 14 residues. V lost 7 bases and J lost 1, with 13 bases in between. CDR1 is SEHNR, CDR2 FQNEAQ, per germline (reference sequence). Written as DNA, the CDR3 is TGTGCCAGCACCCTGGCAGGTACGAACACTGAAGCTTTCTTT. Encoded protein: CASTLAGTNTEAFF.

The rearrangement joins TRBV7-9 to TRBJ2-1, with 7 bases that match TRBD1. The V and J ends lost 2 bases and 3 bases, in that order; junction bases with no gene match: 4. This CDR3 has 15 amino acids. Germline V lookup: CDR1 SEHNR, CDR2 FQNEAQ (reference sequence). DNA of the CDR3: TGTGCCAGCAGCTTATCGGGACAGTTCTACAATGAGCAGTTCTTC. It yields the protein CASSLSGQFYNEQFF.

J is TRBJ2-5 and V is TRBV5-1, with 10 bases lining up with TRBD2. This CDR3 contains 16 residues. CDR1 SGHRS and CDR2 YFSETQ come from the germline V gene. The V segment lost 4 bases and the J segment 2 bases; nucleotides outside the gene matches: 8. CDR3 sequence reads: CASSPTPSGSQETQYF. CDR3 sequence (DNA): TGCGCCAGCAGCCCAACCCCTAGCGGGAGTCAAGAGACCCAGTACTTC.

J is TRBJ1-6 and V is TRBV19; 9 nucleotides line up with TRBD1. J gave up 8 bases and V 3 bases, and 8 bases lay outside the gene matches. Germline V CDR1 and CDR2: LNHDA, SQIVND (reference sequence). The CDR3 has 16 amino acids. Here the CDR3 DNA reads TGTGCCAGTAGTATCCCGGGACAGGGATCAGATTCACCCCTCCACTTT. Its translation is CASSIPGQGSDSPLHF.

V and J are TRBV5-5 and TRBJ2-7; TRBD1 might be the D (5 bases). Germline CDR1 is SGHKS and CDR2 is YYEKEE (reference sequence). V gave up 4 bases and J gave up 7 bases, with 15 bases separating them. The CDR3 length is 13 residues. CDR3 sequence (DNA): TGTGCCAGCAGCGCCCCCCTAGGGGAAGAGCAGTACTTC. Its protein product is CASSAPLGEEQYF.

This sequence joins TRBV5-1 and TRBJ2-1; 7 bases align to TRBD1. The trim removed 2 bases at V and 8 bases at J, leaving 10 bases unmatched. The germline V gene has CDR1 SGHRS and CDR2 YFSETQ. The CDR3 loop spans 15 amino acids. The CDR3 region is CASSFGGTANYEQFF. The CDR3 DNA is TGCGCCAGCAGCTTTGGTGGGACAGCGAATTATGAGCAGTTCTTC. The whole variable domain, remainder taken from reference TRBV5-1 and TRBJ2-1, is KAGVTQTPRYLIKTRGQQVTLSCSPISGHRSVSWYQQTPGQGLQFLFEYFSETQRNKGNFPGRFSGRQFSNSRSEMNVSTLELGDSALYLCASSFGGTANYEQFFGPGTRLTVL.

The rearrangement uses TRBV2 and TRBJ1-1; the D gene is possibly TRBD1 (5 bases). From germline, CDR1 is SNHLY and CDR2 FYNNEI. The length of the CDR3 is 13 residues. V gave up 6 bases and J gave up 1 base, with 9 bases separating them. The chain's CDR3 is CASRDNSNTEAFF. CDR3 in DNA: TGTGCCAGCAGGGACAACTCGAACACTGAAGCTTTCTTT.

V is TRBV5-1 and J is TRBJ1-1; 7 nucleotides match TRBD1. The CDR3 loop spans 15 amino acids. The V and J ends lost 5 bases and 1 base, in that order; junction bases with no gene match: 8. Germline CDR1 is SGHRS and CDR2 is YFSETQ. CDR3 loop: CASRTPGQPNTEAFF. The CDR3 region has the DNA TGCGCCAGCAGGACCCCGGGACAGCCGAACACTGAAGCTTTCTTT.

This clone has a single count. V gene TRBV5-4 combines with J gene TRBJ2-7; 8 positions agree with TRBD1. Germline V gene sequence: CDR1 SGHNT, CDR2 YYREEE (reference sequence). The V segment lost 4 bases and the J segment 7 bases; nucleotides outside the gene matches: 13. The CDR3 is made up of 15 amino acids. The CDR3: CASSGITGGLAEQYF. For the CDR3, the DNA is TGTGCCAGCAGCGGCATAACAGGGGGTTTAGCGGAGCAGTACTTC.

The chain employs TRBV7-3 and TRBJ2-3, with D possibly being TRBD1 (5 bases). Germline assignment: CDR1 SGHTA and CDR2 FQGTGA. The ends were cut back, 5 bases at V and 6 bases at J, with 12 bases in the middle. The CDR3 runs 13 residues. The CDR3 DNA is TGTGCCAGCAGCAGCCAGGGTGGGGATACGCAGTATTTT. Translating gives CASSSQGGDTQYF.

In DNA form, the CDR3 reads TGTGCCAGCAGCCAAGAAAACAGGGGTCATCAGCCCCAGCATTTT. Protein sequence: CASSQENRGHQPQHF. V is TRBV4-2 and J is TRBJ1-5; 7 nucleotides agree with TRBD1. Germline CDR1 and CDR2: LGHNA and YNFKEQ. This CDR3 spans 15 amino acids. Losses at the gene ends were 0 bases for V and 5 bases for J; bases not matched to a gene: 4.

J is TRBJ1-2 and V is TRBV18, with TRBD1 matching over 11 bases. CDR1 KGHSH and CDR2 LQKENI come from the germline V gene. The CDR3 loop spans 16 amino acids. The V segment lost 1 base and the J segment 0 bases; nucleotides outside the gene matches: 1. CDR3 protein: CASSPQGQGANYGYTF. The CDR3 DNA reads TGTGCCAGCTCACCACAGGGACAGGGGGCTAACTATGGCTACACCTTC.

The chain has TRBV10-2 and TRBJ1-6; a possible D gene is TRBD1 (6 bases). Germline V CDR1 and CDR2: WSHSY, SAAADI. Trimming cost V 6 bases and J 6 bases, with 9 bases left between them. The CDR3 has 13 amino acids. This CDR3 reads CASRTGPNSPLHF. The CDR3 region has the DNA TGCGCCAGCAGGACAGGCCCTAATTCACCCCTCCACTTT.

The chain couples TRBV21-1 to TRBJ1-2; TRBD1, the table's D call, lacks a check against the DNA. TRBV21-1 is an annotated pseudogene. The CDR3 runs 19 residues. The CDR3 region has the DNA TGTGCCAGCAGACCAGAGCCGGGACAGGGGCCAAACGGGGACTATGGCTACACCTTC. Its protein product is CASRPEPGQGPNGDYGYTF.

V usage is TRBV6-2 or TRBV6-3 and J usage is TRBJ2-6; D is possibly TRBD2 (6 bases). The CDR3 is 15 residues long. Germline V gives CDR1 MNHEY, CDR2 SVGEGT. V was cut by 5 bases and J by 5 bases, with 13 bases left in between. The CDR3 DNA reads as TGTGCCAGCAGTACCCCCCGGGAGAGGGCCAACGTCCTGACTTTC. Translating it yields CASSTPRERANVLTF.

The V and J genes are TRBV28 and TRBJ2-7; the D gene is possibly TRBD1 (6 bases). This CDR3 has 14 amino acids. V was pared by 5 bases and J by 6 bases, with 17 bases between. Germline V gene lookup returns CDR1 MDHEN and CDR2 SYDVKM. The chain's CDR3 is CASSLDQGLGEQYF. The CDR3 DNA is TGTGCCAGCAGTCTAGACCAGGGGTTGGGCGAGCAGTACTTC.

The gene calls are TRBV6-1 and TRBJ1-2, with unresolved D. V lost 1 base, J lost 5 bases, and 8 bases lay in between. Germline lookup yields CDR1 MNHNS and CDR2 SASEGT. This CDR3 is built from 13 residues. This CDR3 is CASSEGRWYGYTF. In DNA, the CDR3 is TGTGCCAGCAGTGAAGGGAGATGGTATGGCTACACCTTC.

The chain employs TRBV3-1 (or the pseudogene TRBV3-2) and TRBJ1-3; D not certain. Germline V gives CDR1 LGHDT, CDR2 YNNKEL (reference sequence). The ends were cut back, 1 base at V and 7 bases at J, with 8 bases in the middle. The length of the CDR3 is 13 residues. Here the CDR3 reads CASSQVHGNTIYF. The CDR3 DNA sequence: TGTGCCAGCAGCCAAGTCCACGGGAACACCATATATTTT.

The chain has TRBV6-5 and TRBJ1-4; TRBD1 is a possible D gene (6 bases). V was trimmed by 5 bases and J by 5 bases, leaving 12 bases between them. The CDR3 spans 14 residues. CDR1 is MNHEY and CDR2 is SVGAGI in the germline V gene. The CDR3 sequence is CASSRQVLNEKLFF. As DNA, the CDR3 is TGTGCCAGCAGTCGACAGGTCCTGAATGAAAAACTGTTTTTT.

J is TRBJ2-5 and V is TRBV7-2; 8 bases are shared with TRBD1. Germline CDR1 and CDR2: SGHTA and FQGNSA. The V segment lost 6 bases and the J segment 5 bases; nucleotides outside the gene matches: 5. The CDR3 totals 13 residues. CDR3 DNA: TGTGCCAGCAGTCCGACAGGGGAGGAGACCCAGTACTTC. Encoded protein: CASSPTGEETQYF.

The CDR3 is CAISESKDRDTGELFF. As DNA, the CDR3 is TGTGCCATCAGTGAGTCGAAAGACAGGGACACCGGGGAGCTGTTTTTT. The chain recombines TRBV10-3 with TRBJ2-2; 7 bases align to TRBD1. Germline V CDR1 and CDR2: ENHRY, SYGVKD. CDR3 length equals 16 residues. V lost 0 bases to trimming and J lost 3 bases; unmatched junction nucleotides: 4.

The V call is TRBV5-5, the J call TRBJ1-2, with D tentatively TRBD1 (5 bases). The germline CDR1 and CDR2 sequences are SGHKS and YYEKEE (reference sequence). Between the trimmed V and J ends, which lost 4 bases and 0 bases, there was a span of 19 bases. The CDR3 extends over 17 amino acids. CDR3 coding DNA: TGTGCCAGCAGCCCCGCGGGGTTGGGGGAGACTAACTATGGCTACACCTTC. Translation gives CASSPAGLGETNYGYTF.

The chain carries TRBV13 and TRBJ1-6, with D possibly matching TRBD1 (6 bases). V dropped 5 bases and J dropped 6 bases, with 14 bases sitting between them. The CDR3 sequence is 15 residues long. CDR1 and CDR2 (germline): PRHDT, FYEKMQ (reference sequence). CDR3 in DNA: TGTGCCAGCAGCGCCCGGGACAACTTTAATTCACCCCTCCACTTT. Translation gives CASSARDNFNSPLHF.

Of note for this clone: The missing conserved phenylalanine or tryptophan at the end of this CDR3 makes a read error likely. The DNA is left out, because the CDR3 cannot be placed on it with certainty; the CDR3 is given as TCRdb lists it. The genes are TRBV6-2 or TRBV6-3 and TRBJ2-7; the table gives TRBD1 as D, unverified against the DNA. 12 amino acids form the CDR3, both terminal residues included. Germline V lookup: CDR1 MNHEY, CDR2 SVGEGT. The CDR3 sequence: CASSQGQGRMGI.

CDR3 loop: CASSPGTSGSYEQYF. The CDR3 DNA is TGTGCCAGCAGCCCCGGGACTAGCGGGAGTTACGAGCAGTACTTC. This chain uses TRBV7-3 with TRBJ2-7; 14 bases fit TRBD2. CDR1 and CDR2 (germline): SGHTA, FQGTGA. V was pared by 5 bases and J by 4 bases, with 4 bases of the junction left unmatched. This CDR3 region has 15 residues.

The CDR3 sequence is CASSLEGGTYGYTF. Written as DNA, the CDR3 is TGCGCCAGCAGCTTGGAAGGCGGAACCTATGGCTACACCTTC. This chain uses TRBV5-1 with TRBJ1-2; D gene uncertain. The germline V gene encodes CDR1 SGHRS and CDR2 YFSETQ. The CDR3 runs to 14 residues. The V gene lost 0 bases and the J gene lost 4 bases, with 10 bases spanning the gap.

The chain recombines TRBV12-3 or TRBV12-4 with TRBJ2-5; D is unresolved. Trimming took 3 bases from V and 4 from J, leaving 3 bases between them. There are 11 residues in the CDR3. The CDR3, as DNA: TGTGCCAGCAGTTTTAGAGAGACCCAGTACTTC. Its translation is CASSFRETQYF.

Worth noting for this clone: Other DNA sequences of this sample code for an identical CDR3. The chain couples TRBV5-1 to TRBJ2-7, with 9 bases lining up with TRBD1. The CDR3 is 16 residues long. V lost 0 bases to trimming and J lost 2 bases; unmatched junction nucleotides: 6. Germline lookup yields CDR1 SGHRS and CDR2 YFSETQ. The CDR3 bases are TGCGCCAGCAGCTTGGCCCCGGGACAGGGAGCCTACGAGCAGTACTTC. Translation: CASSLAPGQGAYEQYF.